The rows below give T cell receptor beta chains drawn from one sample of a study of vaccination effects on CD4 cells after COVID-19. The table came from immunoSEQ multiplex PCR; TCRdb's copy has only in-frame clones and leaves some out. The sample comprises approximately 76,000 clones, 60% to 85% of which are singletons, and 8% to 11% rests with the top ten. The antigens for these receptors are not known. This material consisted of CD4+ T cells from PBMCs cultured with SARS-CoV-2 spike peptides, taken before COVID-19 vaccination. The receptors stem from a human donor who received a COVID-19 vaccine. Each CDR3 is given with its conserved first and last residue. Expanded clones get a size class; other rows say once, few or many, or leave the size out.

j_call clone_size v_call cdr3_aa
TRBJ1-4 NA TRBV6-1 CASSDGRLNNEKLFF
TRBJ2-5 NA TRBV5-1 CASSSGRLIQETQYF
TRBJ2-5 NA TRBV6-6 CASRIAGGRETQYF
TRBJ1-6 NA TRBV30 CAWSTGTVNSPLHF
TRBJ1-1 few TRBV2 CASWWQGNTEAFF
TRBJ2-3 NA TRBV7-2 CASSLGPGGSTYTQYF
TRBJ1-3 NA TRBV7-2 CATPNLQGNTIYF
TRBJ2-3 NA TRBV2 CASILHRDRVYF
TRBJ1-2 NA TRBV20-1 CSASGGGAENYGYTF
TRBJ2-5 NA TRBV3-1/TRBV3-2 CASSLTGTKNQETQYF
TRBJ2-5 NA TRBV10-2 CASIGTSGGRNQETQYF
TRBJ2-5 NA TRBV29-1 CSVPSGGYQETQYF
TRBJ2-1 NA TRBV6-5 CASSLTGAYNEQFF
TRBJ1-2 NA TRBV20-1 CSASQQGQGAKGGGYTF
TRBJ2-2 NA TRBV6-1 CASSEGTGELFF